This is a list of T cell receptor beta chains from one sample in a study of metastatic and nonmetastatic thyroid tumors. Via MiXCR, TCRdb re-called the PCR reads. Among 29,000 or so clones listed, 3.5% to 5% were seen once. The sample consisted of blood. The receptors derive from a female donor with papillary thyroid cancer or a benign thyroid nodule (not recorded which). Some clones in this sample may be carry-over from other donors' samples. Both conserved end residues are part of each CDR3.

TRBJ1-2	TRBV11-2	CASSFRQGSGYTF
TRBJ1-1	TRBV28	CASSLGSEAFF
TRBJ1-2	TRBV20-1	CSASPGGTLEDTF
TRBJ1-2	TRBV19	CASSNGGPNYGYTF
TRBJ2-1	TRBV2	CASSEFLANEQFF
TRBJ1-5	TRBV12-3/TRBV12-4	CASSPVVWPGVQPQHF
TRBJ1-2	TRBV12-3/TRBV12-4	CASSGTGHGYTF
TRBJ2-7	TRBV28	CAGGVPSYDQYF
TRBJ1-4	TRBV6-1	CASSEVGGQPNEKLFF
TRBJ2-1	TRBV10-3	CAISGSVGPGINYQFF
TRBJ1-6	TRBV2	CASSIGGQGNSPLHF
TRBJ2-1	TRBV20-1	CSARGGLAGGFGEQFF
TRBJ2-1	TRBV19	CASSPNRGLGNEQFF
TRBJ1-2	TRBV6-5	CASSYSRRGPYGYTF
TRBJ2-3	TRBV6-2/TRBV6-3	CASSGPGGGTDTQYF
TRBJ2-7	TRBV20-1	CSASASRGDNEQYF
TRBJ1-2	TRBV14	CASSLLDRDREGYTF
TRBJ1-1	TRBV10-2	CASIVRDRGVNTEAFF
TRBJ2-7	TRBV27	CASSLSWASYEQYF
TRBJ2-1	TRBV30	CAWRGLAGETYNEQFF
TRBJ1-4	TRBV20-1	CSAREGSYATNEKLFF
TRBJ2-3	TRBV10-3	CAIRPTSGSGDTQYF
TRBJ2-1	TRBV11-2	CASSSTFGGLSEQFF
TRBJ1-2	TRBV7-8	CASSLGLGTGVLQGYTF
TRBJ1-1	TRBV19	CASRLKGGHTEAFF
TRBJ1-3	TRBV5-1	CASSLAPIRGAFSGNTIYF
TRBJ2-1	TRBV28	CAGSPPTLGVYNEQFF